This passage covers 21 T cell receptor beta chains from one sample sequenced in a study of T-cell memory formation after mild COVID-19. MiXCR was run by TCRdb on the 5' RACE reads, yielding one entry per CDR3 protein. The sample includes roughly 560,000 distinct CDR3 sequences, about a fifth of them seen just once. Sequencing was done on a sample of PBMCs or a T cell subset sorted from them (not recorded which). The receptors originated from an adult woman who had mild COVID-19 (a few samples of this study predate the infection). Cell type and time point are not known.

CDR3 amino acids: CASTLKLRELAASYEQYF. The CDR3, as DNA: TGTGCCAGCACCCTCAAACTCCGGGAACTAGCGGCCTCCTACGAGCAGTACTTC. The chain combines TRBV6-2 or TRBV6-3 with TRBJ2-7, with 8 nucleotides matching TRBD2. Germline loops: CDR1 MNHEY, CDR2 SVGEGT. This CDR3 has 18 amino acids. The V segment lost 7 bases and the J segment 0 bases; nucleotides outside the gene matches: 17.

The rearrangement joins TRBV7-9 to TRBJ2-1; perhaps TRBD2 as D (5 bases). V was cut by 5 bases and J by 6 bases, with 23 bases left in between. CDR3 size: 17 residues. CDR1 SEHNR and CDR2 FQNEAQ come from the germline V gene (reference sequence). CDR3 DNA sequence: TGTGCCAGCAGCCACCCCTCTCCACTAGGGTCCGTCAATGAGCAGTTCTTC. Translation gives CASSHPSPLGSVNEQFF. Full variable domain (rest looked up from reference TRBV7-9 and TRBJ2-1): DTGVSQNPRHKITKRGQNVTFRCDPISEHNRLYWYRQTLGQGPEFLTYFQNEAQLEKSRLLSDRFSAERPKGSFSTLEIQRTEQGDSAMYLCASSHPSPLGSVNEQFFGPGTRLTVL.

The V gene is TRBV20-1, the J gene TRBJ2-1; 7 bases line up with TRBD2. CDR1 is DFQATT and CDR2 is SNEGSKA in the germline V gene (reference sequence). Trimming took 3 bases from V and 8 from J; bases not matched to a gene: 13. This CDR3 is 15 amino acids long. CDR3 DNA sequence: TGCAGTGCTAGCCACCCGGGGAGGGTACACCATGAGCAGTTCTTC. Translated, it gives CSASHPGRVHHEQFF.

In this sample, this clonotype turned up many times. J is TRBJ2-7 and V is TRBV28; 7 nucleotides match TRBD2. Germline-derived CDR1 and CDR2 are MDHEN and SYDVKM. V dropped 5 bases and J dropped 6; count of bases not matched to a gene: 10. The CDR3 runs to 14 residues. The CDR3 DNA reads TGTGCCAGCAGTCTCAGCGGGATAAAGGCCGAGCAGTACTTC. Its protein is CASSLSGIKAEQYF. The complete variable domain, with remaining parts taken from reference TRBV28 and TRBJ2-7, reads DVKVTQSSRYLVKRTGEKVFLECVQDMDHENMFWYRQDPGLGLRLIYFSYDVKMKEKGDIPEGYSVSREKKERFSLILESASTNQTSMYLCASSLSGIKAEQYFGPGTRLTVT.

The chain has TRBV20-1 and TRBJ1-2; a possible D gene is TRBD1 (5 bases). Trimming took off 0 bases at V and 8 bases at J, with 7 bases between the two ends. The CDR3 sequence is 11 residues long. The V gene's germline CDR1 is DFQATT and CDR2 SNEGSKA (reference sequence). The CDR3 DNA reads as TGCAGTGCTAGAGAGGGGGACGGCTACACCTTC. Protein: CSAREGDGYTF.

Only a few counts were recorded for this clonotype. The CDR3 coding sequence is TGCAGCACGGAGAGCTACAATGAGCAGTTCTTC. It codes for CSTESYNEQFF. The chain is built from TRBV29-1 and TRBJ2-1; D is undetermined. Germline CDR1 and CDR2: SQVTM and ANQGSEA. This CDR3 has 11 amino acids. The V gene lost 8 bases and the J gene lost 3 bases, with 8 bases spanning the gap.

This clonotype was observed a handful of times. The chain has TRBV7-9 and TRBJ2-6; D is undetermined. Germline V CDR1 and CDR2: SEHNR, FQNEAQ (reference sequence). V shed 0 bases and J shed 9 bases, with 12 bases lying between them. This CDR3 spans 15 amino acids. CDR3 in amino acids: CASSLASLNVNVLTF. Written as DNA, the CDR3 is TGTGCCAGCAGCTTAGCTAGTCTGAACGTCAACGTCCTGACTTTC.

The table lists this clonotype with a few counts. V gene TRBV5-1 combines with J gene TRBJ1-1; no clear D. Trimming cost V 3 bases and J 3 bases, with 12 bases left between them. The CDR3 totals 14 residues. Germline CDR1 and CDR2: SGHRS and YFSETQ. The CDR3 DNA sequence: TGCGCCAGCAGCTCCTGGGGATCGGACACTGAAGCTTTCTTT. Protein: CASSSWGSDTEAFF.

This clonotype was observed a few times. The V and J genes are TRBV4-2 and TRBJ1-2; D ambiguous. The CDR3 runs 14 residues. CDR1 is LGHNA and CDR2 is YNFKEQ in the germline V gene. Trimming left V 0 bases short and J 2 bases short, with 7 bases between. The CDR3 spells CASSQDGQNYGYTF. CDR3 coding DNA: TGTGCCAGCAGCCAAGACGGCCAGAACTATGGCTACACCTTC.

The CDR3 sequence is CASSPGSPNTGELFF. The DNA of the CDR3 is TGTGCCAGCAGCCCCGGGTCCCCGAACACCGGGGAGCTGTTTTTT. The rearrangement links TRBV14 to TRBJ2-2; no clear D. The CDR3 is 15 amino acids. Germline CDR1 SGHDN, CDR2 FVKESK. Trimming took 4 bases from V and 0 from J, leaving 9 bases between them.

The chain recombines TRBV3-1 with TRBJ2-3; a weak D match, TRBD2 (6 bases). This CDR3 has 12 residues. Deletions cut 3 bases from V and 10 bases from J, with 11 bases between. Per the germline V gene, CDR1 is LGHDT and CDR2 is YNNKEL (reference sequence). CDR3 sequence (DNA): TGTGCCAGCAGCCACGGGGGTCTGGCGCAGTATTTT. This codes for CASSHGGLAQYF.

This clonotype was recorded a few times. This chain joins TRBV20-1 and TRBJ2-1; possibly TRBD2 for D (6 bases). The length of the CDR3 is 12 residues. Germline V gene lookup returns CDR1 DFQATT and CDR2 SNEGSKA (reference sequence). V lost 6 bases and J 8 bases, leaving 14 bases between the germline ends. The chain's CDR3 is CSARKASDEQFF. CDR3 sequence (DNA): TGCAGTGCGCGAAAGGCTAGCGATGAGCAGTTCTTC.

The rearrangement joins TRBV6-5 to TRBJ2-1, with a possible D match to TRBD2 (5 bases). Between the trimmed V and J ends, which lost 6 bases and 6 bases, there was a span of 12 bases. This CDR3 contains 13 residues. Looked up from germline, CDR1 is MNHEY and CDR2 is SVGAGI. The CDR3 protein is CASRSTRINEQFF. For the CDR3, the DNA is TGTGCCAGCAGAAGCACTAGGATCAATGAGCAGTTCTTC.

This clonotype was seen only a few times. V gene TRBV7-9 combines with J gene TRBJ2-5; 7 bases match TRBD1. Losses at the gene ends were 5 bases for V and 1 base for J; bases not matched to a gene: 19. Germline values: CDR1 SEHNR, CDR2 FQNEAQ (reference sequence). The CDR3 extends over 19 amino acids. The chain's CDR3 is CASSPFSSLRDRSQETQYF. The CDR3 DNA reads TGTGCCAGCAGCCCCTTTTCATCCCTCCGGGACAGAAGCCAAGAGACCCAGTACTTC.

This clonotype was seen only a few times. V usage is TRBV24-1 and J usage is TRBJ2-7; 7 bases are shared with TRBD2. After removal of 12 bases from V and 3 bases from J, the junction contained 10 bases not matched to a gene. The germline V gene has CDR1 KGHDR and CDR2 SFDVKD. CDR3 length equals 13 residues. CDR3 in amino acids: CASIRLAHYEQYF. The DNA of the CDR3 is TGTGCCTCGATAAGACTAGCTCACTACGAGCAGTACTTC.

This clonotype was counted a single time. J is TRBJ1-1 and V is TRBV4-1; unclear D gene. Between the trimmed V and J ends, which lost 2 bases and 7 bases, there was a span of 8 bases. There are 12 residues in the CDR3. The germline V gene encodes CDR1 MGHRA and CDR2 YSYEKL. The CDR3 region is CASSQIWREAFF. The CDR3 DNA reads TGCGCCAGCAGCCAAATTTGGCGTGAAGCTTTCTTT.

The chain couples TRBV6-5 to TRBJ2-3; the D gene is possibly TRBD1 (6 bases). With 4 bases removed from V and 6 bases from J, the gap between germline ends came to 14 bases. CDR1 is MNHEY, CDR2 SVGAGI, per germline. This CDR3 region has 14 residues. CDR3 sequence: CASSFRDRSDTQYF. DNA of the CDR3: TGTGCCAGCAGTTTTAGAGACAGGTCGGATACGCAGTATTTT.

This clonotype was observed a handful of times. The rearrangement uses TRBV30 and TRBJ2-1; 8 nucleotides match TRBD1. CDR1 is GTSNPN and CDR2 is SVGIG in the germline V gene (reference sequence). CDR3 length: 13 residues. V trimming: 5 bases; J trimming: 8 bases; junction bases outside the gene matches: 8. For the CDR3, the DNA is TGTGCCTGGTTGGGGACAGGAAACGATGAGCAGTTCTTC. Amino acids: CAWLGTGNDEQFF.

This clonotype has at least ten counts. V and J are TRBV6-2 or TRBV6-3 and TRBJ1-1; TRBD1 matches at 9 bases. V lost 2 bases, J lost 2 bases, and 18 bases stayed unmatched. The length of the CDR3 is 20 residues. Germline CDR1 is MNHEY and CDR2 is SVGEGT. The CDR3 here is CASSYARRTGTGLGNTEAFF. CDR3 nucleotide sequence: TGTGCCAGCAGTTACGCGAGACGTACCGGGACAGGGCTAGGAAACACTGAAGCTTTCTTT.

There are a few counts of this clonotype. The chain combines TRBV7-2 with TRBJ1-2; D is undetermined. Germline V lookup: CDR1 SGHTA, CDR2 FQGNSA. This CDR3 comprises 16 residues. V was trimmed by 1 base and J by 0 bases, leaving 12 bases between them. DNA for the CDR3: TGTGCCAGCAGCTTAGAACGGGCAACTACTAACTATGGCTACACCTTC. This codes for CASSLERATTNYGYTF.

This clonotype was recorded at least ten times. The J gene is TRBJ2-5, the V gene TRBV29-1; D not resolved. With 2 bases removed from V and 2 bases from J, the gap between germline ends came to 6 bases. CDR1 SQVTM and CDR2 ANQGSEA come from the germline V gene. This CDR3 contains 12 residues. The CDR3 bases are TGCAGCGTTGAACATCTACAAGAGACCCAGTACTTC. This codes for CSVEHLQETQYF.